Listed here are 19 T cell receptor beta chains from one sample, sequenced in a study of vaccination and CD4 T cells after COVID-19. Antigen specificity for these receptors is unknown. Documented treatment: approximately 9-day PBMC culture with coronavirus spike peptide pools or control peptides (ViraFEST assay). CD4+ T-cell collection from the unexposed donor predated the COVID-19 pandemic (2011-2018). Researchers used the Oncomine TCR Beta short-read assay to sequence DNA from cultured CD4+ T cells. It was cultured CD4+ T cells from which genomic DNA was extracted. TCRdb independently ran MiXCR on the PCR reads; one entry per CDR3 protein. The data show some 9,500 distinct CDR3 sequences, roughly 27% seen once. The sequenced sample consisted of CD4+ T cells from blood, cultured in vitro. These receptors all stem from a human donor in good health.

This clonotype was counted only a few times. V is TRBV18 and J is TRBJ1-5, with D unclear. The V and J ends lost 5 bases and 0 bases respectively, with 8 bases between them. CDR1 is KGHSH, CDR2 LQKENI, per germline. The CDR3 sequence is 14 residues long. The CDR3 DNA follows: TGTGCCAGCTCATCGGGATTTAGCAATCAGCCCCAGCATTTT. It yields the protein CASSSGFSNQPQHF.

A note on this clonotype: Given a much more abundant clone one base away, this may be a read error. This chain connects TRBV7-2 to TRBJ1-1; D may be TRBD1 (5 bases). The CDR3 contains 15 residues. Germline V lookup: CDR1 SGHTA, CDR2 FQGNSA. CDR3 protein: CASSYMGVTSTEALF. The CDR3 DNA sequence: TGTGCCAGCAGCTATATGGGGGTCACTTCCACTGAAGCTCTCTTT.

J is TRBJ2-5 and V is TRBV6-1; D ambiguous. This CDR3 contains 13 residues. In germline, CDR1 is MNHNS, CDR2 SASEGT. V lost 0 bases, J lost 5 bases, and 7 bases lay in between. CDR3 in amino acids: CASSEAGRETQYF. CDR3 DNA sequence: TGTGCCAGCAGTGAAGCTGGTCGGGAGACCCAGTACTTC.

This clonotype has more than one count but fewer than ten. This sequence joins TRBV20-1 and TRBJ1-6, with no clear D. Germline lookup yields CDR1 DFQATT and CDR2 SNEGSKA (reference sequence). V lost 6 bases and J lost 7, with 16 bases in between. This CDR3 contains 14 residues. In DNA form, the CDR3 reads TGCAGTGCCAAGTCCCTTGGACCGAATTCACCCCTCCACTTT. The encoded protein is CSAKSLGPNSPLHF.

This clonotype qualifies as medium-sized (0.01 to 0.1%). The chain links TRBV6-1 to TRBJ1-6; 7 nucleotides match TRBD1. Germline CDR1 reads MNHNS; CDR2 reads SASEGT. The CDR3 length is 15 residues. Written as DNA, the CDR3 is TGTGCGGTGTTAGGGTTGACAGGGAGTAATTCACCCCTCCACTTT. Its translation: CAVLGLTGSNSPLHF.

The CDR3 DNA sequence: TGTGCCAGCAGCCGATTACCGAACACTGAAGCTTTCTTT. Amino acid sequence: CASSRLPNTEAFF. The rearrangement uses TRBV6-1 and TRBJ1-1; no definite D call. V was trimmed by 6 bases and J by 1 base, leaving 9 bases between them. The CDR3 is 13 amino acids. The germline CDR1 and CDR2 sequences are MNHNS and SASEGT.

The chain recombines TRBV21-1 with TRBJ2-5; TRBD1, the D gene given by the table, was not confirmed from the DNA. TRBV21-1 is a known pseudogene. The length of the CDR3 is 17 residues. DNA of the CDR3: TGTGCCAGCAGCAAACCCCCTGAACAGGGGGCTGAAGAGACCCAGTACTTC. Translation: CASSKPPEQGAEETQYF.

This clonotype has more than one count but fewer than ten. The chain recombines TRBV6-1 with TRBJ1-1, with D possibly TRBD1 on 5 matching bases. V was shortened by 6 bases and J by 2 bases, with 10 bases between the two germline ends. The CDR3 covers 13 residues. Germline V gene sequence: CDR1 MNHNS, CDR2 SASEGT. CDR3 sequence: CASRPTGNTEAFF. The CDR3 DNA is TGTGCCAGCAGACCCACAGGTAACACTGAAGCTTTCTTT.

This clonotype was detected only a few times. The V call is TRBV7-8, the J call TRBJ2-6, with D unresolved. The CDR3 sequence is 16 residues long. Between the trimmed V and J ends, which lost 5 bases and 0 bases, there was a span of 11 bases. Germline CDR1 is SGHVS and CDR2 is FQNEAQ. DNA of the CDR3: TGTGCCAGCAGCCCACGTGCGGCCTCTGGGGCCAACGTCCTGACTTTC. This codes for CASSPRAASGANVLTF. Filled out from reference TRBV7-8 and TRBJ2-6, the complete variable domain reads GAGVSQSPRYKVAKRGQDVALRCDPISGHVSLFWYQQALGQGPEFLTYFQNEAQLDKSGLPSDRFFAERPEGSVSTLKIQRTQQEDSAVYLCASSPRAASGANVLTFGAGSRLTVL.

This chain joins TRBV19 and TRBJ2-7; 9 bases are shared with TRBD2. CDR1 is LNHDA and CDR2 is SQIVND in the germline V gene (reference sequence). The V and J ends lost 3 bases and 2 bases, in that order; junction bases with no gene match: 14. There are 18 residues in the CDR3. CDR3 DNA sequence: TGTGCCAGTAGTATGGTGCGGGAGGGCCTTGGAAGGACCTACGAGCAGTACTTC. Amino acid sequence: CASSMVREGLGRTYEQYF.

This clonotype came up a few times. The chain combines TRBV7-2 with TRBJ2-3; maybe TRBD2 (7 bases). Germline CDR1 SGHTA, CDR2 FQGNSA. This CDR3 spans 15 amino acids. Trimming cost V 8 bases and J 1 base, with 16 bases left between them. CDR3 amino acids: CASRSGGRGTDTQYF. DNA of the CDR3: TGTGCCAGCCGCTCGGGGGGCCGGGGCACAGATACGCAGTATTTT.

The chain combines TRBV4-3 with TRBJ1-2, with D tentatively TRBD1 (6 bases). The CDR3 length is 15 residues. Trimming took 1 base from V and 8 from J, leaving 17 bases between them. Germline lookup yields CDR1 LGHNA and CDR2 YSLEER. The CDR3 DNA follows: TGCGCCAGCAGCCAAGCCCCCCTAGGGGGACGGGGCTACACCTTC. Translating it yields CASSQAPLGGRGYTF.

This clonotype has just a few counts. V is TRBV5-1 and J is TRBJ2-3; possibly TRBD1 for D (6 bases). Germline lookup yields CDR1 SGHRS and CDR2 YFSETQ. The CDR3 is made up of 16 amino acids. V was cut by 5 bases and J by 2 bases, with 18 bases left in between. CDR3 region: CASSTGQPFFTDTQYF. Here the CDR3 DNA reads TGCGCCAGCAGTACAGGACAGCCGTTTTTCACAGATACGCAGTATTTT. Full variable domain (remainder filled in from reference TRBV5-1 and TRBJ2-3): KAGVTQTPRYLIKTRGQQVTLSCSPISGHRSVSWYQQTPGQGLQFLFEYFSETQRNKGNFPGRFSGRQFSNSRSEMNVSTLELGDSALYLCASSTGQPFFTDTQYFGPGTRLTVL.

This clonotype was found a few times. The chain is built from TRBV7-2 and TRBJ2-5; tentatively, D is TRBD1 (6 bases). This CDR3 is 15 amino acids long. Trimming removed 2 bases at V and 2 bases at J, with 12 bases between. CDR1 SGHTA and CDR2 FQGNSA come from the germline V gene. This chain's CDR3 is CASSLSIGQQETQYF. The CDR3 nucleotides are TGTGCCAGCAGCTTAAGCATCGGACAGCAAGAGACCCAGTACTTC. The full variable domain, rest sourced from reference TRBV7-2 and TRBJ2-5, is GAGVSQSPSNKVTEKGKDVELRCDPISGHTALYWYRQSLGQGLEFLIYFQGNSAPDKSGLPSDRFSAERTGGSVSTLTIQRTQQEDSAVYLCASSLSIGQQETQYFGPGTRLLVL.

This clonotype is classed as medium-sized. The genes are TRBV28 and TRBJ1-2; the match to TRBD1 covers 7 bases. The CDR3 length is 14 residues. Germline CDR1 reads MDHEN; CDR2 reads SYDVKM. The J segment lost 2 bases and the V segment lost 6 bases, leaving 6 bases of the junction unmatched. CDR3 amino acids: CASRKQGRNYGYTF. For the CDR3, the DNA is TGTGCCAGCAGAAAACAGGGGAGAAACTATGGCTACACCTTC.

Only a few counts were recorded for this clonotype. Here the CDR3 DNA reads TGTGCCAGCAGTATCAGGGATTCAGACTACGAGCAGTACTTC. The encoded protein is CASSIRDSDYEQYF. This chain links TRBV6-1 with TRBJ2-7, with D possibly TRBD1 on 5 matching bases. Germline CDR1 reads MNHNS; CDR2 reads SASEGT. The CDR3 extends over 14 amino acids. Trimming removed 5 bases at V and 3 bases at J, with 14 bases between.

This rearrangement joins TRBV5-1 to TRBJ2-3, with D possibly TRBD2 on 5 matching bases. V was cut by 0 bases and J by 6 bases, with 8 bases left in between. The germline V gene has CDR1 SGHRS and CDR2 YFSETQ. The CDR3 is 13 amino acids. The CDR3 is CASSLVIADTQYF. The CDR3 DNA is TGCGCCAGCAGCTTGGTGATAGCGGATACGCAGTATTTT.

The chain links TRBV28 to TRBJ2-4; D might be TRBD1 or TRBD2, each matching 5 bases. Germline CDR1 and CDR2: MDHEN and SYDVKM. V was clipped by 5 bases and J by 9 bases, with 20 bases between them. This CDR3 is 15 amino acids long. The CDR3 region is CASSTTRGVAGIQYF. The CDR3 region has the DNA TGTGCCAGCAGTACCACGAGAGGGGTAGCAGGCATTCAGTACTTC.

The chain recombines TRBV5-1 with TRBJ2-7; D not certain. This CDR3 has 14 amino acids. Deletions cut 0 bases from V and 0 bases from J, with 7 bases between. Looked up from germline, CDR1 is SGHRS and CDR2 is YFSETQ. The CDR3 nucleotides are TGCGCCAGCAGCTTGGCCGGCTTCTCCTACGAGCAGTACTTC. Its protein is CASSLAGFSYEQYF.